The present entry profiles one T cell receptor beta chain with its context. There were healthy Caucasian individuals from Russia, aged about 6 to 100, serving as donors. With a J-beta primer mix and a sample-barcoded 5' primer, a second PCR ran about 7 to 11 cycles. Each CDR3 protein gets one entry after TCRdb re-called the 5' RACE reads with MiXCR. The data hold about 780,000 distinct CDR3 sequences, with around 24% observed a single time. These data are taken from a study of blood T cells in healthy people across ages. These sequences were also reported in another study, on T cells of mothers and their children. As that study records: Each child contributed 3.1 million or so TCR beta CDR3 reads, while each mother contributed over 8.5 million.

The material sequenced was blood. The sequence came from a boy younger than 18 in good health.

Here the CDR3 reads CASSLGGLEAEQFF. The DNA for the CDR3 is TGTGCCAGCAGCTTAGGGGGACTAGAGGCTGAGCAGTTCTTC. This chain uses TRBV13 with TRBJ2-5; TRBD2 matches at 8 bases. The end of the DNA fits TRBJ2-1 better, so the J call may be wrong. Per germline, CDR1 PRHDT and CDR2 FYEKMQ (reference sequence). This CDR3 region has 14 residues.